Included here is one TCR beta chain sequence, with context. TCRdb's table, derived via immunoSEQ multiplex PCR, lists solely in-frame clones and lacks some. The sample carries some 490,000 clones, 80% to 90% recorded once. This sample was taken from a study of blood T cell repertoires in COVID-19. Germline CDR1 is SEHNR and CDR2 is FQNEAQ (reference sequence). The CDR3 loop spans 15 amino acids. Trimming took 2 bases from V and 6 from J, leaving 17 bases between them. Sequencing was performed on peripheral blood. J is TRBJ2-7 and V is TRBV7-9; D is uncertain. The clonotype originates from a human donor in a cohort sampled during active COVID-19. CDR3 DNA sequence: TGTGCCAGCAGCTTACTGGCCCCGCCGCAGTCCGAGCAGTACTTC. Protein: CASSLLAPPQSEQYF.